A selection of T cell receptor beta chains follows, all from one sample in a study of blood T cell repertoires in COVID-19. Assay: immunoSEQ multiplex PCR; the TCRdb copy retains only in-frame clones and omits some. The top ten clones hold 3% to 3.5% of a sample with 85,000 to 110,000 clones, around nine tenths of them seen once. The sequenced sample consisted of peripheral blood. All receptors come from a human donor in a cohort sampled during active COVID-19. Both conserved end residues are part of each CDR3.

V gene	J gene	CDR3 protein
TRBV29-1	TRBJ2-5	CSVEDNAAYRGQGITETQYF
TRBV7-2	TRBJ2-1	CASSSGLAGANEQFF
TRBV14	TRBJ2-2	CASSQWTGLNTGELFF
TRBV14	TRBJ1-5	CASSQGHNQPQHF
TRBV12-3/TRBV12-4	TRBJ1-2	CASSLGQNYGYTF
TRBV7-9	TRBJ2-6	CASSLVVSGANVLTF
TRBV19	TRBJ2-4	CASSTRGGRAGDIQYF
TRBV5-3	TRBJ1-2	CARSDVRGPRIFNYGYTF
TRBV18	TRBJ2-7	CASSLTAGTGSHEQYF
TRBV11-2	TRBJ2-7	CASSLLAGVDEQYF
TRBV27	TRBJ1-6	CASSLTGGHPNSPLHF
TRBV18	TRBJ2-7	CASSPEQAYYEQYF
TRBV28	TRBJ1-2	CASSGGGYTF
TRBV29-1	TRBJ2-3	CSYPGTDTQYF
TRBV4-1	TRBJ2-5	CASSGAGGPRETQYF
TRBV6-6	TRBJ1-1	CASRRDRGRITEAFF
TRBV10-1	TRBJ2-7	CASSDPGQVPYEQYF
TRBV10-3	TRBJ2-1	CAIQPGQGDNEQFF
TRBV6-6	TRBJ1-1	CASSYGGTEAFF
TRBV19	TRBJ1-1	CASSTRKGAPGMNTEAFF
TRBV7-2	TRBJ2-4	CASTKADIQYF
TRBV6-2/TRBV6-3	TRBJ2-5	CASSQGLAGGQETQYF
TRBV6-2/TRBV6-3	TRBJ2-3	CASSSLAYTQYF
TRBV4-3	TRBJ2-5	CASSQGLADQETQYF